The T cell receptor beta chain described here comes from a study of shared clonotypes between healthy human individuals (dated by TCRdb to between 2020 and 2021). Regarding the complete study: The cohort comprised two women and a few men aged 18 to 49 years. Different laboratories and diverse techniques were used to prepare libraries and sequence TCR repertoires, to increase sequencing depth and limit assay-specific biases. Each donor's leukapheresis produced roughly between roughly 0.85 and 10 billion PBMCs. To estimate repertoire size and how much clonotype sharing occurs between individuals, the study deeply sequenced the blood TCR repertoires of 4 to 6 healthy adults. For each donor, CD4 naive and CD4 memory were each run on three plates, CD8 naive on two plates, and CD8 memory on one plate. Overall study results and their limits: Pairwise subsampling indicated that sequencing depth was expected to affect the degree of clonotype sharing among donors. Sharing across a few donors was observed for approximately 4.6% of naive CD4, about 4% of naive CD8, about 2.5% of memory CD4, and approximately 0.41% of memory CD8 clonotypes. Higher generation probabilities were observed for clonotypes shared by all four sorted-subset donors than for non-shared clonotypes. Because the study included a small number of donors, the genetic and exposure-history diversity represented was limited. Naive subsets generally had larger estimated clonotype richness than memory subsets did. Only blood was sampled, and tissue TCR repertoires likely differ from those in blood. Incomplete sequencing was indicated by rarefaction of sorted-subset datasets, despite the large sequencing depth.

CD8 naive samples consisted of CD45RO-negative cells that were positively selected for CCR7, yielding a CD45RA+CCR7+ population without TemRA cells. Donors were healthy HIV-negative adults with no recently reported acute infections or vaccinations. Every donor was a Caucasian adult residing in Nashville, Tennessee, USA. After blood collection by leukapheresis, PBMCs were isolated using Ficoll-Histopaque density gradient centrifugation and then cryopreserved in the vapor phase of liquid nitrogen. Purity and quantity of every magnetically sorted T cell population were checked by analytical flow cytometry. Each sorted fraction had its genomic DNA isolated and then quantified by UV absorbance on a Nanodrop 2000c. The CDR3 runs 18 amino acids, cysteine and phenylalanine included. CDR3 DNA only is kept here, 54 bases in frame from base 1. Trimming takes 0 bases from V and 0 bases from J, and the germline ends sit 17 bases apart. The germline V gene (reference sequence) specifies LNHNV as CDR1 and YYDKDF as CDR2.

Using the deep immunoSEQ assay, TCR CDR3 regions were amplified from genomic DNA by multiplex PCR. For each cell subset, the extracted genomic DNA was distributed evenly across all wells of several immunoSEQ 96-well plates, and each plate served as one replicate. For sorted subsets, roughly 200 ng of genomic DNA, equivalent to some 30,000 T cell genomes, went into each replicate PCR. Purified libraries were quantified with a Qubit 3.0 fluorometer, sized on a Bioanalyzer 2100, and re-quantified with the KAPA Library Quantification kit. Each immunoSEQ 96-well plate was sequenced on its own single-read 150-cycle Illumina NextSeq 550 flow cell. The authors' pipeline ran thus. The immunoSEQ output contained only junctional sequences without quality scores, so filtering could not match that applied to full-length reads. To assign V/J genes and CDR3, sequences were annotated against IMGT germline references using PyIR, a Python wrapper for IgBLAST v1.9. Reads were removed for weak V/J assignments (E-value above 1e-6), missing CDR3, stop codons, out-of-frame junctions, or ambiguous translated residues. V3J clonotypes were defined by identical inferred V gene, J gene, and CDR3 amino acid sequence. The percentage overlap between two repertoires was calculated by dividing the number of shared unique clonotypes by the size of the smaller repertoire. Three approaches were used to assess repertoire richness: RTK rarefaction, the Chao1 estimator, and Recon v2.1 estimates of unobserved clonotypes. Generation probabilities were computed with OLGA for all TCRbeta clonotypes obtained by the gDNA method from several donors. This immuneACCESS table, as held by TCRdb, lists in-frame sequences with V and J called but not all clones. Of the missing ones, under half trace to an unresolved V gene in checked studies; the others have no known cause. D and trimming were read from the DNA, whereas the V and J calls and clone size are those reported in that table. Across this sample there are about 580,000 clones, with 98% seen only once. The ten largest clones capture 0.3% of the sample.

As for this clone: Its antigen is currently not known. No base-level quality is on record; no much larger clone is a single base apart.

The chain joins TRBV15 to TRBJ1-2, and perhaps TRBD1 as D gene, on 5 matching bases. Sequencing was performed on naive CD8+ T cells sorted from blood. The cell subset or site label of this sample denotes: CD45RA+CCR7+. The sequence derives from a young man in good health. CDR3 region: CATSRDPRAGSSNYGYTF. The DNA sequence follows: TGTGCCACCAGCAGAGATCCCAGGGCCGGATCTTCTAACTATGGCTACACCTTC.